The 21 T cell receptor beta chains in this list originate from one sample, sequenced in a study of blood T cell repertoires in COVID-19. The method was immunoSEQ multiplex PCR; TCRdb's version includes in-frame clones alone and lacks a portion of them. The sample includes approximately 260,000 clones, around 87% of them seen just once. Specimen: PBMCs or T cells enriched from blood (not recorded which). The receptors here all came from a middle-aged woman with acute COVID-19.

CDR3: CASSPRGYGNQPQHF. In DNA, the CDR3 is TGTGCCAGCAGTCCCCGGGGATACGGCAATCAGCCCCAGCATTTT. This rearrangement joins TRBV6-2 or TRBV6-3 to TRBJ1-5; D is ambiguous. V was shortened by 5 bases and J by 2 bases, with 13 bases between the two germline ends. CDR3 length: 15 amino acids. The germline gives CDR1 MNHEY, CDR2 SVGEGT.

The CDR3 DNA reads as TGTGCCAGCAGTTTTAATGTTTACAATGAGCAGTTCTTC. Translation: CASSFNVYNEQFF. The V and J genes are TRBV12-3 or TRBV12-4 and TRBJ2-1; D unclear. This CDR3 comprises 13 residues. Trimming cost V 3 bases and J 4 bases, with 7 bases left between them.

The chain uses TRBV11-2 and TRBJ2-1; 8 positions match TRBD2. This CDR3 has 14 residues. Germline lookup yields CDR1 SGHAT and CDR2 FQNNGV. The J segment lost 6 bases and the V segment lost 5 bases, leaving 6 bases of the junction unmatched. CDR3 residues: CASSPGLVGNEQFF. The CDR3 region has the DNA TGTGCCAGCAGCCCGGGACTAGTCGGCAATGAGCAGTTCTTC.

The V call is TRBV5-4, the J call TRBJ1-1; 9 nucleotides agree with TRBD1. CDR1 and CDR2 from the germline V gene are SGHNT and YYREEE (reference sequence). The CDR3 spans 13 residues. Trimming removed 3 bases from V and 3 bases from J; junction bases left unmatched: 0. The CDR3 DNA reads TGTGCCAGCAGCTGGGACAGGGACACTGAAGCTTTCTTT. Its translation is CASSWDRDTEAFF.

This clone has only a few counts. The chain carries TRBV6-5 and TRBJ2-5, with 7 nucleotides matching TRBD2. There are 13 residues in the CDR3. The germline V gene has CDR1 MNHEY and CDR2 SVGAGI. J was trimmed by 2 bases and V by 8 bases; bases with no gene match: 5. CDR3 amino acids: CASGREAQETQYF. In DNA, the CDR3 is TGTGCCAGCGGTCGGGAGGCACAAGAGACCCAGTACTTC.

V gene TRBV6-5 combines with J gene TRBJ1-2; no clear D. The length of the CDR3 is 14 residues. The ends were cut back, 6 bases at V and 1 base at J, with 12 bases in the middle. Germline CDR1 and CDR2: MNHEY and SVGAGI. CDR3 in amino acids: CASRGRGINYGYTF. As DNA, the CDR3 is TGTGCCAGCAGAGGGAGAGGGATTAACTATGGCTACACCTTC.

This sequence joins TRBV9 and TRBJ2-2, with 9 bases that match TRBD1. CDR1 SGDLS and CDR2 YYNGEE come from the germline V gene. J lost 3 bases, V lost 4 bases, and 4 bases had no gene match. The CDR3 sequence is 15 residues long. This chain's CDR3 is CASSPTGGYTGELFF. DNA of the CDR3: TGTGCCAGCAGCCCCACAGGGGGCTACACCGGGGAGCTGTTTTTT.

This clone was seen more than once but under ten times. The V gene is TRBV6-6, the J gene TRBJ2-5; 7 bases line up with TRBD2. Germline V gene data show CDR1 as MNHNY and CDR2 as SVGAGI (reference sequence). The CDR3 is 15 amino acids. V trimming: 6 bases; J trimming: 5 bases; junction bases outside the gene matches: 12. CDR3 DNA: TGTGCCAGCAGGTGGGGAGGGAGAGGTGTCGAGACCCAGTACTTC. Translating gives CASRWGGRGVETQYF.

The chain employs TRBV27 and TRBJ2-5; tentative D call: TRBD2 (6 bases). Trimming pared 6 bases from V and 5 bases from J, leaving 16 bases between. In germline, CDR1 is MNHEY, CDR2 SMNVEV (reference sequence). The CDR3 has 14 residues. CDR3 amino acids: CASSYTRLAETQYF. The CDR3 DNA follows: TGTGCCAGCAGCTATACCCGGCTAGCGGAGACCCAGTACTTC.

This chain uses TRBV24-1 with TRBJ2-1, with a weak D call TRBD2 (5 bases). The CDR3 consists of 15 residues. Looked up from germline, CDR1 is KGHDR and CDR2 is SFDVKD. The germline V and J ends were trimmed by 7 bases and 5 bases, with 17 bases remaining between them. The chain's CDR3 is CATRPVYRENNEQFF. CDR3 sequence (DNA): TGTGCCACCAGACCAGTTTACCGGGAAAACAATGAGCAGTTCTTC.

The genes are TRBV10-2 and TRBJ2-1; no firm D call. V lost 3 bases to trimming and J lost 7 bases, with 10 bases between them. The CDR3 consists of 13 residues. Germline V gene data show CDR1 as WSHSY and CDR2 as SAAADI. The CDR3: CASSEHKRNEQFF. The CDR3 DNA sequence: TGCGCCAGCAGTGAACATAAGCGAAATGAGCAGTTCTTC.

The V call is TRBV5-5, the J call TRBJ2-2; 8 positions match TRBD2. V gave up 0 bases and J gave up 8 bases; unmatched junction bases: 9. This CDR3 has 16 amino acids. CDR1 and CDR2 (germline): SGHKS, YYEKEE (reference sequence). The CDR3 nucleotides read TGTGCCAGCAGCTTGGTACCAGCGGGGGAGATAGGGGAGCTGTTTTTT. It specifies CASSLVPAGEIGELFF.

CDR3 loop: CASSARLAENPQETQYF. DNA of the CDR3: TGTGCCAGCAGTGCCCGACTAGCGGAAAACCCCCAAGAGACCCAGTACTTC. The chain carries TRBV6-1 and TRBJ2-5; 9 nucleotides align to TRBD2. Trimming took 4 bases from V and 1 from J; bases not matched to a gene: 10. The V gene's germline CDR1 is MNHNS and CDR2 SASEGT. The CDR3 is 17 amino acids.

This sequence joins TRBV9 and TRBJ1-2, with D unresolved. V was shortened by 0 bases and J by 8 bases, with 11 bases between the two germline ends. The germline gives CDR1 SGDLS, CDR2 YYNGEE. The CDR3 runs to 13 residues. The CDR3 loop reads CASSVVYKLGYTF. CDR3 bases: TGTGCCAGCAGCGTAGTTTATAAACTGGGCTACACCTTC.

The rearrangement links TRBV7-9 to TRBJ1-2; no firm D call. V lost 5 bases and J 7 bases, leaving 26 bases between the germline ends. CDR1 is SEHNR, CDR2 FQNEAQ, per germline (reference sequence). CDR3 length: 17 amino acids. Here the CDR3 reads CASSPGPASSRVGGYTF. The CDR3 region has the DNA TGTGCCAGCAGCCCAGGCCCAGCCTCAAGCAGAGTAGGTGGCTACACCTTC.

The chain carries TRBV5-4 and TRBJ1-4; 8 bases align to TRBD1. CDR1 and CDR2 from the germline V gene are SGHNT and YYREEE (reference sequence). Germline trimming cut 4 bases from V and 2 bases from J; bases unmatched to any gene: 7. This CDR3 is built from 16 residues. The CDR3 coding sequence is TGTGCCAGCAGCGGTGGACAGGGAGGCACTAATGAAAAACTGTTTTTT. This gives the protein CASSGGQGGTNEKLFF. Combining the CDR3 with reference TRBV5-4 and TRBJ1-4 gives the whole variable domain ETGVTQSPTHLIKTRGQQVTLRCSSQSGHNTVSWYQQALGQGPQFIFQYYREEENGRGNFPPRFSGLQFPNYSSELNVNALELDDSALYLCASSGGQGGTNEKLFFGSGTQLSVL.

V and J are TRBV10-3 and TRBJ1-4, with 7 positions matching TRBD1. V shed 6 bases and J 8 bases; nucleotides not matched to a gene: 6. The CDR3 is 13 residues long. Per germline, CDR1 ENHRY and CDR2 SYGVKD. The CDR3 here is CAIRGGFGEKLFF. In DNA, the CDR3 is TGTGCCATCAGAGGGGGCTTCGGGGAAAAACTGTTTTTT.

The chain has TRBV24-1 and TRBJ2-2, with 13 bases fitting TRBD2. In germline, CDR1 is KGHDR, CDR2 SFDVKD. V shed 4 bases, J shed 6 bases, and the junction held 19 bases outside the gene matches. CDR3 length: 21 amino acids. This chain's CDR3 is CATSDSPGEPTSGRAPGELFF. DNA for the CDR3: TGTGCCACCAGTGACTCGCCGGGGGAGCCTACTAGCGGGAGGGCCCCCGGGGAGCTGTTTTTT.

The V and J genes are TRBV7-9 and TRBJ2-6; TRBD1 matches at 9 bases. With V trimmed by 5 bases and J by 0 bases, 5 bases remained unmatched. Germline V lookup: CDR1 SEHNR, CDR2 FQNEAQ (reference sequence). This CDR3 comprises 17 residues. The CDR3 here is CASSKGQGSSGANVLTF. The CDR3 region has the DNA TGTGCCAGCAGCAAAGGACAGGGGAGCTCTGGGGCCAACGTCCTGACTTTC. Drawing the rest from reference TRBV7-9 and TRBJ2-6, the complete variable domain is DTGVSQNPRHKITKRGQNVTFRCDPISEHNRLYWYRQTLGQGPEFLTYFQNEAQLEKSRLLSDRFSAERPKGSFSTLEIQRTEQGDSAMYLCASSKGQGSSGANVLTFGAGSRLTVL.

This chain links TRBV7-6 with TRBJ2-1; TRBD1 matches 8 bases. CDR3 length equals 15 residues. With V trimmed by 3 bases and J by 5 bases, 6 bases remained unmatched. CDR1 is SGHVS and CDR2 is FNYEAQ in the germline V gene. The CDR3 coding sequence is TGTGCCAGCAGCTTGCAGGGGGCAAACAACAATGAGCAGTTCTTC. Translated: CASSLQGANNNEQFF.

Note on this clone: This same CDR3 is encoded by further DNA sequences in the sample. The CDR3 here is CASSLDRGEQYF. For the CDR3, the DNA is TGTGCCAGCAGCTTAGATCGGGGTGAGCAGTACTTC. This rearrangement joins TRBV11-2 to TRBJ2-7; D possibly corresponds to TRBD2 (5 bases). Between the trimmed V and J ends, which lost 0 bases and 7 bases, there was a span of 7 bases. CDR1 is SGHAT and CDR2 is FQNNGV in the germline V gene. The CDR3 loop spans 12 amino acids.